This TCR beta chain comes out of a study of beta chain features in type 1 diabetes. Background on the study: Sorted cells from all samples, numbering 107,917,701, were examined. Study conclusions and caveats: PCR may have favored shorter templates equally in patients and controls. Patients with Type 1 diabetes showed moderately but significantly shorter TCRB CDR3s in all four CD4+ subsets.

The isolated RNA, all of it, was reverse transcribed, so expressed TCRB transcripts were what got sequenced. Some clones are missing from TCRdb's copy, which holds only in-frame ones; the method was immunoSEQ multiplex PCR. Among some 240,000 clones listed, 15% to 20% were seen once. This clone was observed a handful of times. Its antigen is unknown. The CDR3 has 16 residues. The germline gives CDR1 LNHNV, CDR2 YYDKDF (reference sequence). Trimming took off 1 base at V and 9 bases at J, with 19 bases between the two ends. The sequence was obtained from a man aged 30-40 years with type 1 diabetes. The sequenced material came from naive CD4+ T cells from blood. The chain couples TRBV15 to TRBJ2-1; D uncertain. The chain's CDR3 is CATSRGSAAPDREQFF. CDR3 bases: TGTGCCACCAGCAGAGGATCGGCAGCTCCAGACCGTGAGCAGTTCTTC.